This TCR beta chain was documented in a study of early T cells in non-severe SARS-CoV-2 infection. A remark on this clonotype: One end of the junction varies from germline; a read error may be responsible.

The CDR3 length is 16 residues. The germline V gene encodes CDR1 LGHDT and CDR2 YNNKEL (reference sequence). TCRdb independently ran MiXCR on the 5' RACE reads; one entry per CDR3 protein. Seen here are tens of thousands of distinct CDR3 sequences, 9% to 15% observed once, and the top ten hold over 6.5%. V is TRBV3-1 and J is TRBJ2-1, with 8 bases fitting TRBD2. Sample: whole blood. The source of this sequence is an adult who was a healthcare worker with PCR-confirmed SARS-CoV-2 infection or an uninfected control (not recorded which). CDR3 sequence (DNA): TGTGCCAGCAGCCAAGGGGGCGGGAGGACTTACAATGAGCGGTTCTTC. Translated: CASSQGGGRTYNERFF.